The clone carrying this T cell receptor beta chain was found many times. Antigen: not known. TCRdb re-analysed the reads in MiXCR, keeping a single row per CDR3 protein. The sample shows tens of thousands of distinct CDR3 sequences, 20% of them seen only once. The data were taken from a study of type 1 regulatory T cells. Study-level findings and limits: Type 1 regulatory T cells had a more restricted TCR repertoire than non-type 1 regulatory T cells.

In germline, CDR1 is SGHVS, CDR2 FQNEAQ. This CDR3 region has 18 residues. The ends were cut back, 5 bases at V and 0 bases at J, with 17 bases in the middle. The sample was cultured type 1 regulatory T (Tr1) cells, either the whole culture or a sorted fraction (not recorded which). The source of this sequence is a human donor in good health. J is TRBJ2-6 and V is TRBV7-8, with D maybe TRBD2 (6 bases). DNA for the CDR3: TGTGCCAGCAGCGTACCGGGACTCGATTTCTCTGGGGCCAACGTCCTGACTTTC. It specifies CASSVPGLDFSGANVLTF.